Detailed here is one TCR beta chain. Antigen unknown. TCRdb's copy holds only in-frame clones and misses some; the assay was immunoSEQ multiplex PCR. This sample yields about 34,000 clones, of which around 76% are seen a single time; roughly 7% belongs to the top ten. Looked up from germline, CDR1 is SGHTA and CDR2 is FQGNSA. The CDR3 is made up of 13 amino acids. Trimming pared 5 bases from V and 0 bases from J, leaving 5 bases between. This specimen comes from a study of STAT5B mutations in CD4+ large granular lymphocyte leukemia. Study overall: The CDR3 'QG' motif was associated with a particular HLA allele among healthy donors. Study observations and caveats: Top patient clones used TRBV06 genes more often: 8/27 versus 2/35 in controls. Around 25% of private leukemic clonotypes occurred rarely in other patients' non-leukemic repertoires.

The sequencing input was CD4+ T cells from blood buffy coats. This chain uses TRBV7-2 with TRBJ1-3; no clear D gene. The origin of this receptor is a human donor in good health. CDR3 sequence reads: CASSGPSGNTIYF. CDR3 coding DNA: TGTGCCAGCAGCGGCCCCTCTGGAAACACCATATATTTT.